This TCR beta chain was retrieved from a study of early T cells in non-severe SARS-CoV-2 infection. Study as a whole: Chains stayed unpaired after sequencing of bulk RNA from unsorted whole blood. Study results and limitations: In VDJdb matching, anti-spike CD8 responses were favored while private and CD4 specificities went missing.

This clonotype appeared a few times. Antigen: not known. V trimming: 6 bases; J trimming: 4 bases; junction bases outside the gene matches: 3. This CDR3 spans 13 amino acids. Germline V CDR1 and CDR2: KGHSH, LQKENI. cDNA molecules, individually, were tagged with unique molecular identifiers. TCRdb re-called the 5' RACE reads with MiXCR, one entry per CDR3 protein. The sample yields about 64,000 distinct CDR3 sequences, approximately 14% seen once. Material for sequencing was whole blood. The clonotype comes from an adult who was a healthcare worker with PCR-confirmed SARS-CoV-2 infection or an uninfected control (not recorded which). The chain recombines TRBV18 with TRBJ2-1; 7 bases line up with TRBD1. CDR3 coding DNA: TGTGCCAGCTCCACAGGGGCTTACAATGAGCAGTTCTTC. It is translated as CASSTGAYNEQFF.